Following are 15 T cell receptor beta chains from one sample sequenced in a study of blood T cell repertoires in COVID-19. Profiling relied on immunoSEQ multiplex PCR, and the TCRdb table lists in-frame clones only, not all of them. The repertoire holds tens of thousands of clones, with approximately 90% as singletons. Sequencing was carried out using peripheral blood. The receptor set was obtained from a young man with acute or convalescent COVID-19.

The rearrangement uses TRBV5-4 and TRBJ2-1; D perhaps matches TRBD2 (5 bases). The V end was cut by 4 bases, the J end by 0 bases, with 11 bases between. This CDR3 is 15 amino acids long. Germline CDR1 and CDR2: SGHNT and YYREEE (reference sequence). In DNA, the CDR3 is TGTGCCAGCAGCGCCAGCGGAAACTCCTACAATGAGCAGTTCTTC. Translated, it gives CASSASGNSYNEQFF.

This clone was counted only a few times. This chain connects TRBV9 to TRBJ2-7; D is uncertain. The CDR3 length is 15 residues. V was cut by 0 bases and J by 6 bases, with 16 bases left in between. From germline, CDR1 is SGDLS and CDR2 YYNGEE. In DNA, the CDR3 is TGTGCCAGCAGCGTAGATGGAGCACAACTACGCGAGCAGTACTTC. It codes for CASSVDGAQLREQYF.

In its sample, this clone was seen a few times. The V call is TRBV5-4, the J call TRBJ1-2; D is unresolved. Germline loops: CDR1 SGHNT, CDR2 YYREEE (reference sequence). Trimming removed 0 bases from V and 2 bases from J, with 11 bases in between. This CDR3 has 15 amino acids. This CDR3 reads CASSLATSGNYGYTF. CDR3 DNA sequence: TGTGCCAGCAGCTTGGCGACATCCGGAAACTATGGCTACACCTTC.

The CDR3 DNA follows: TGTGCCAGCAGTTTACGACAGGGCGGTCAGCCCCAGCATTTT. It is translated as CASSLRQGGQPQHF. The chain carries TRBV6-5 and TRBJ1-5; TRBD1 matches 7 bases. The ends lost 4 bases at V and 6 bases at J; junction bases unmatched: 6. The CDR3 sequence is 14 residues long. CDR1 and CDR2 (germline): MNHEY, SVGAGI.

The rearrangement links TRBV2 to TRBJ1-2; D is unresolved. Germline V gene data show CDR1 as SNHLY and CDR2 as FYNNEI. Deletions cut 1 base from V and 14 bases from J, with 11 bases between. The length of the CDR3 is 11 residues. The CDR3 nucleotides are TGTGCCAGCAGTGAAGGAGGTTTTGGGACCTTC. This codes for CASSEGGFGTF. The full variable domain, its missing parts supplied by reference TRBV2 and TRBJ1-2, is EPEVTQTPSHQVTQMGQEVILRCVPISNHLYFYWYRQILGQKVEFLVSFYNNEISEKSEIFDDQFSVERPDGSNFTLKIRSTKLEDSAMYFCASSEGGFGTFGSGTRLTVV.

The rearrangement links TRBV29-1 to TRBJ1-2; D is undetermined. Per the germline V gene, CDR1 is SQVTM and CDR2 is ANQGSEA. The CDR3 totals 10 residues. Deletions cut 5 bases from V and 5 bases from J, with 6 bases between. CDR3 bases: TGCAGCGTTTTGACTTATGGCTACACCTTC. Translation: CSVLTYGYTF.

The gene calls are TRBV28 and TRBJ2-3, with D unclear. The germline gives CDR1 MDHEN, CDR2 SYDVKM. The CDR3 contains 13 residues. V was pared by 6 bases and J by 0 bases, with 7 bases between. The CDR3 DNA reads TGTGCCAGCAGCCGAGCTAGCACAGATACGCAGTATTTT. Translation: CASSRASTDTQYF.

DNA for the CDR3: TGTGCCACCAGTGACAATTTTGCCAAAAACATTCAGTACTTC. Its protein is CATSDNFAKNIQYF. This chain links TRBV24-1 with TRBJ2-4; D is undetermined. CDR1 KGHDR and CDR2 SFDVKD come from the germline V gene. This CDR3 spans 14 amino acids. Trimming pared 4 bases from V and 1 base from J, leaving 7 bases between.

V gene TRBV30 combines with J gene TRBJ1-2; 9 nucleotides align to TRBD1. Germline V gene lookup returns CDR1 GTSNPN and CDR2 SVGIG (reference sequence). The CDR3 has 13 residues. V dropped 6 bases and J dropped 6; count of bases not matched to a gene: 8. This CDR3 reads CACEFGQGHGYTF. The CDR3 DNA reads as TGTGCCTGCGAATTCGGACAGGGGCATGGCTACACCTTC.

This chain joins TRBV19 and TRBJ1-5; D may be TRBD1 (6 bases). This CDR3 has 13 residues. Germline V gene sequence: CDR1 LNHDA, CDR2 SQIVND (reference sequence). Trimming removed 6 bases at V and 7 bases at J, with 13 bases between. In DNA form, the CDR3 reads TGTGCCAGTAGACACAGGGATTTACAGCCCCAGCATTTT. The encoded protein is CASRHRDLQPQHF. Filled out from reference TRBV19 and TRBJ1-5, the complete variable domain reads DGGITQSPKYLFRKEGQNVTLSCEQNLNHDAMYWYRQDPGQGLRLIYYSQIVNDFQKGDIAEGYSVSREKKESFPLTVTSAQKNPTAFYLCASRHRDLQPQHFGDGTRLSIL.

The chain is built from TRBV5-1 and TRBJ1-1; maybe TRBD1 (5 bases). V lost 4 bases to trimming and J lost 1 base, with 8 bases between them. The germline CDR1 and CDR2 sequences are SGHRS and YFSETQ. The CDR3 has 13 residues. CDR3 region: CASSRDRNTEAFF. The DNA of the CDR3 is TGCGCCAGCAGCCGCGACAGGAACACTGAAGCTTTCTTT.

This clone was recorded only once. This chain links TRBV18 with TRBJ2-3, with TRBD2 matching 8 bases. The V segment lost 2 bases and the J segment 3 bases; nucleotides outside the gene matches: 10. Germline V CDR1 and CDR2: KGHSH, LQKENI. The CDR3 consists of 17 residues. The CDR3, as DNA: TGTGCCAGCTCACCAACAAAGACTAGCGATGGGACAGATACGCAGTATTTT. Translated, it gives CASSPTKTSDGTDTQYF.

For the CDR3, the DNA is TGCGCCAGCAGCTTGGAAGGGGGGGTTATGGACTATGGCTACACCTTC. It yields the protein CASSLEGGVMDYGYTF. The genes are TRBV5-1 and TRBJ1-2; weak D call: TRBD1 (6 bases). This CDR3 is 16 amino acids long. V was pared by 0 bases and J by 3 bases, with 15 bases between. Germline V gene sequence: CDR1 SGHRS, CDR2 YFSETQ.

V usage is TRBV9 and J usage is TRBJ2-2; D is possibly TRBD1 (6 bases). The CDR3 loop spans 19 amino acids. Trimming cost V 1 base and J 5 bases, with 24 bases left between them. Germline V lookup: CDR1 SGDLS, CDR2 YYNGEE. The CDR3 bases are TGTGCCAGCAGCGTACCTGGGACCATCGGGACAACTTATACCGGGGAGCTGTTTTTT. Protein product: CASSVPGTIGTTYTGELFF. The full variable domain, with the rest looked up from reference TRBV9 and TRBJ2-2, is DSGVTQTPKHLITATGQRVTLRCSPRSGDLSVYWYQQSLDQGLQFLIQYYNGEERAKGNILERFSAQQFPDLHSELNLSSLELGDSALYFCASSVPGTIGTTYTGELFFGEGSRLTVL.

This clone was seen only once. The V and J genes are TRBV19 and TRBJ2-1, with 8 positions matching TRBD2. With V trimmed by 6 bases and J by 6 bases, 7 bases remained unmatched. Germline CDR1 and CDR2: LNHDA and SQIVND (reference sequence). This CDR3 has 14 residues. CDR3 protein: CASSGGAFLNEQFF. The CDR3 region has the DNA TGTGCCAGTAGCGGGGGGGCATTCCTCAATGAGCAGTTCTTC.